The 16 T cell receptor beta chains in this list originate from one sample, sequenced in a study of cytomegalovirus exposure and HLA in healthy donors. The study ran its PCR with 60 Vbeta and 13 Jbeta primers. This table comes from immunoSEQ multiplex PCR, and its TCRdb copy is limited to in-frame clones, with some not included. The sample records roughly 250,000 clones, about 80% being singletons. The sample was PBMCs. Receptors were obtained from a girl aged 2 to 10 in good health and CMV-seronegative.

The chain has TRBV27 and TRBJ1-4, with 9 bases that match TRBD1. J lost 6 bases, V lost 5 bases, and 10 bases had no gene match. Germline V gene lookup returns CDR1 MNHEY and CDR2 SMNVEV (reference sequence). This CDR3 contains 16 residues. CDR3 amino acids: CASSAGRDRVHEKLFF. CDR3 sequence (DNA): TGTGCCAGCAGTGCCGGCCGGGACAGGGTACATGAAAAACTGTTTTTT.

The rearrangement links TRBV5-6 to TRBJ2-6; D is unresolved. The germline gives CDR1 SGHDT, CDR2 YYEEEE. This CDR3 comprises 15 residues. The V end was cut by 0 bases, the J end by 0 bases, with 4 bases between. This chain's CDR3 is CASSLGASGANVLTF. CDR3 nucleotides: TGTGCCAGCAGCTTGGGGGCCTCTGGGGCCAACGTCCTGACTTTC.

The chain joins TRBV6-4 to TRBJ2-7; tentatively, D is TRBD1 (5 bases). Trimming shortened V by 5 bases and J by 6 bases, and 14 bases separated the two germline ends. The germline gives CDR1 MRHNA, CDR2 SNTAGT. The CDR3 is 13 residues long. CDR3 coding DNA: TGTGCCAGCAGTCCACGCTCAGGGTTCGAGCAGTACTTC. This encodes CASSPRSGFEQYF.

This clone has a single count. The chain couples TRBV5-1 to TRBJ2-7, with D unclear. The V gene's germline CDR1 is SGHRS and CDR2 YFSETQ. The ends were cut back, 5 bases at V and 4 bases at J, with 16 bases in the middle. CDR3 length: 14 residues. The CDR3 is CASSLGSPAYEQYF. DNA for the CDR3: TGCGCCAGCAGTCTGGGCTCCCCTGCTTACGAGCAGTACTTC. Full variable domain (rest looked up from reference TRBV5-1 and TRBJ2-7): KAGVTQTPRYLIKTRGQQVTLSCSPISGHRSVSWYQQTPGQGLQFLFEYFSETQRNKGNFPGRFSGRQFSNSRSEMNVSTLELGDSALYLCASSLGSPAYEQYFGPGTRLTVT.

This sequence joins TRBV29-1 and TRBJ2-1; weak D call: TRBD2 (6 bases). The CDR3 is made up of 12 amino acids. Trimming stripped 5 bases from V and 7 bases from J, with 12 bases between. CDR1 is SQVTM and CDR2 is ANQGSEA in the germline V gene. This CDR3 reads CSVLLTRNEQFF. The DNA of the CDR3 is TGCAGCGTTTTATTGACTAGAAATGAGCAGTTCTTC.

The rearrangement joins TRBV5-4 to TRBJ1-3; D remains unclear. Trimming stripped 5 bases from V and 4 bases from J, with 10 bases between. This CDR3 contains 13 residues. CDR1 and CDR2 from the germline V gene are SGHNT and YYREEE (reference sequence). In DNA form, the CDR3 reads TGTGCCAGCAGTTCCCCCGAGGGAAACACCATATATTTT. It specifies CASSSPEGNTIYF.

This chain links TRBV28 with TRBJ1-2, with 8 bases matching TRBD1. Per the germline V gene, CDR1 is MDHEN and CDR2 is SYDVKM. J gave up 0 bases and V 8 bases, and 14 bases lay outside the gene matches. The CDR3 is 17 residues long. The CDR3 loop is CASGSWRQGKANYGYTF. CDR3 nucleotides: TGTGCCAGCGGATCATGGCGACAGGGGAAAGCTAACTATGGCTACACCTTC.

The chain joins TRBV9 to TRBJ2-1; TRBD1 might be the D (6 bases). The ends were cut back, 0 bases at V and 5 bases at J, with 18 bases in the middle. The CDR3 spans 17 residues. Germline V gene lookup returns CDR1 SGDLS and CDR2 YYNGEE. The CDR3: CASSVAGVWQTDNEQFF. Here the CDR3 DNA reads TGTGCCAGCAGCGTAGCAGGGGTTTGGCAGACCGACAATGAGCAGTTCTTC.

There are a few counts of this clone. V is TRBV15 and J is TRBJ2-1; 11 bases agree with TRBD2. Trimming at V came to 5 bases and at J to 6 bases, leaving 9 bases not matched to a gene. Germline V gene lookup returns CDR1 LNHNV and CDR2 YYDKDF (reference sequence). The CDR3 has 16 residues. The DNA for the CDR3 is TGTGCCACCAGCGGGACCGGGACTAGCGGACTCAATGAGCAGTTCTTC. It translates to CATSGTGTSGLNEQFF.

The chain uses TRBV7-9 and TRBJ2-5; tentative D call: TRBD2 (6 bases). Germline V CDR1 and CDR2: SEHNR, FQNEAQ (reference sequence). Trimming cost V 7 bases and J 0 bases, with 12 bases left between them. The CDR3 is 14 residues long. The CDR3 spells CASKAGTYQETQYF. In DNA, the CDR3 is TGTGCCAGCAAGGCGGGGACCTACCAAGAGACCCAGTACTTC.

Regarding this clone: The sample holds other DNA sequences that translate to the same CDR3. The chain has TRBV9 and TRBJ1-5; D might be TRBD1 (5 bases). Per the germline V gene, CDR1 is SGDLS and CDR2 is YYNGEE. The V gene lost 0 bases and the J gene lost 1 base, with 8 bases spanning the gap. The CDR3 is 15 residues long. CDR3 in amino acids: CASSVGGESNQPQHF. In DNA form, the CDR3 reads TGTGCCAGCAGCGTAGGGGGGGAAAGCAATCAGCCCCAGCATTTT. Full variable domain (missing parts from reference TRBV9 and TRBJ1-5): DSGVTQTPKHLITATGQRVTLRCSPRSGDLSVYWYQQSLDQGLQFLIQYYNGEERAKGNILERFSAQQFPDLHSELNLSSLELGDSALYFCASSVGGESNQPQHFGDGTRLSIL.

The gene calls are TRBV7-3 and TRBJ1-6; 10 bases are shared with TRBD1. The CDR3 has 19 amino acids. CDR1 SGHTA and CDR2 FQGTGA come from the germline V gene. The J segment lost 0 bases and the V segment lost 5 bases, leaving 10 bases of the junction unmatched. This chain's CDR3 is CASSIDPDRGNSYNSPLHF. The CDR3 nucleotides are TGTGCCAGCAGCATAGACCCGGACAGGGGGAACTCCTATAATTCACCCCTCCACTTT.

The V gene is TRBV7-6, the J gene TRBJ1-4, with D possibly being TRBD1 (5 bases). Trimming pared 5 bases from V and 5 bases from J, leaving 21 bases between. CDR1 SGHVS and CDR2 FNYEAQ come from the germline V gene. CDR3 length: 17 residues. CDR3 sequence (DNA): TGTGCCAGCAGCCCGAGTACGTCGGGACTCGGGAATGAAAAACTGTTTTTT. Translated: CASSPSTSGLGNEKLFF.

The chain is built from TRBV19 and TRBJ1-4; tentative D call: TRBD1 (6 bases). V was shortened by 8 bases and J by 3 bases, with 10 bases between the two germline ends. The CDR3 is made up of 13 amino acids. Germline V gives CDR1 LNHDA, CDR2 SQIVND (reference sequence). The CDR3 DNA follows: TGTGCCAGTTGGGACACCTCTAATGAAAAACTGTTTTTT. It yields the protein CASWDTSNEKLFF.

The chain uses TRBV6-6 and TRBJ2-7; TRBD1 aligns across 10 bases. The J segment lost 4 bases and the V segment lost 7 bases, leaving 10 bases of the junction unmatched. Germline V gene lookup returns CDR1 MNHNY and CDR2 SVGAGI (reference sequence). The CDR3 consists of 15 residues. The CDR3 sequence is CASTIVGTGVYEQYF. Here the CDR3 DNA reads TGTGCCAGCACCATAGTCGGGACAGGGGTGTACGAGCAGTACTTC.

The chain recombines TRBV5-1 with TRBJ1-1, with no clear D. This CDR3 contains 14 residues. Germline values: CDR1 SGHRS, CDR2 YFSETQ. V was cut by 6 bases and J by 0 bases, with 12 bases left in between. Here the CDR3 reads CASIGSGMNTEAFF. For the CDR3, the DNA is TGCGCCAGCATCGGGTCCGGGATGAACACTGAAGCTTTCTTT.